These 30 T cell receptor beta chains were all obtained from the same sample, sequenced in a study of blood T cell repertoires in COVID-19. Some clones are missing from TCRdb's copy, which holds only in-frame ones; the method was immunoSEQ multiplex PCR. The sample contains roughly 100,000 clones, 82% of which appear only once. The material sequenced was peripheral blood. The receptor set was obtained from a man between 60 and 75 years old with acute or convalescent COVID-19.

V and J are TRBV19 and TRBJ2-1; 9 bases are a match to TRBD2. V gave up 3 bases and J gave up 4 bases; unmatched junction bases: 4. In germline, CDR1 is LNHDA, CDR2 SQIVND (reference sequence). This CDR3 spans 15 amino acids. CDR3 sequence: CASSISTSGYNEQFF. In DNA form, the CDR3 reads TGTGCCAGTAGTATTTCGACTAGCGGATACAATGAGCAGTTCTTC. Supplemented by reference TRBV19 and TRBJ2-1, the full variable domain reads DGGITQSPKYLFRKEGQNVTLSCEQNLNHDAMYWYRQDPGQGLRLIYYSQIVNDFQKGDIAEGYSVSREKKESFPLTVTSAQKNPTAFYLCASSISTSGYNEQFFGPGTRLTVL.

This clone was detected only a few times. The V call is TRBV30, the J call TRBJ1-3; the D gene is possibly TRBD1 (5 bases). Germline lookup yields CDR1 GTSNPN and CDR2 SVGIG (reference sequence). This CDR3 contains 17 residues. Trimming removed 0 bases from V and 0 bases from J, with 15 bases in between. This CDR3 is CAWSVLRGRLSGNTIYF. The CDR3, as DNA: TGTGCCTGGAGTGTACTGCGGGGCAGGCTCTCTGGAAACACCATATATTTT.

The chain couples TRBV9 to TRBJ1-3; D gene uncertain. The V gene lost 1 base and the J gene lost 3 bases, with 11 bases spanning the gap. The germline CDR1 and CDR2 sequences are SGDLS and YYNGEE. CDR3 size: 15 residues. The CDR3 loop reads CASSVSPFLGNTIYF. CDR3 DNA: TGTGCCAGCAGCGTATCCCCTTTTCTTGGAAACACCATATATTTT.

This chain joins TRBV2 and TRBJ1-1, with D unresolved. The CDR3 has 16 residues. Germline CDR1 reads SNHLY; CDR2 reads FYNNEI. V lost 2 bases to trimming and J lost 3 bases, with 16 bases between them. This CDR3 reads CASSELYRSRDTEAFF. As DNA, the CDR3 is TGTGCCAGCAGTGAACTTTATCGTAGCAGAGACACTGAAGCTTTCTTT.

Here the CDR3 reads CASSRTASTDTQYF. In nucleotides, the CDR3 is TGTGCCAGCAGCCGGACAGCTAGCACAGATACGCAGTATTTT. This chain links TRBV6-5 with TRBJ2-3, with D possibly being TRBD1 (6 bases). Germline V lookup: CDR1 MNHEY, CDR2 SVGAGI. This CDR3 has 14 residues. V lost 6 bases and J 0 bases, leaving 10 bases between the germline ends.

The chain uses TRBV3-1 (or the pseudogene TRBV3-2) and TRBJ2-4; a weak D match, TRBD1 (6 bases). This CDR3 has 15 residues. Trimming took 1 base from V and 6 from J, leaving 13 bases between them. Germline V gives CDR1 LGHDT, CDR2 YNNKEL (reference sequence). The CDR3: CASSQAPDRVNIQYF. As DNA, the CDR3 is TGTGCCAGCAGCCAAGCGCCGGACAGAGTAAACATTCAGTACTTC.

The chain employs TRBV16 and TRBJ1-2; D gene uncertain. Trimming left V 0 bases short and J 5 bases short, with 7 bases between. Germline CDR1 and CDR2: KGHSY and FQNENV. The CDR3 is 13 residues long. The CDR3: CASSQSRLYGYTF. CDR3 bases: TGTGCCAGCAGCCAATCGAGGCTGTATGGCTACACCTTC.

This sequence joins TRBV4-3 and TRBJ1-2; possibly TRBD1 for D (6 bases). V was pared by 2 bases and J by 3 bases, with 13 bases between. CDR1 and CDR2 (germline): LGHNA, YSLEER. The CDR3 extends over 15 amino acids. The CDR3 DNA follows: TGCGCCAGCAGCCAACAATCAGGGGTCCACTATGGCTACACCTTC. Its protein product is CASSQQSGVHYGYTF.

Only a few counts were recorded for this clone. This CDR3 is also generated by other DNA sequences in the sample. The rearrangement links TRBV2 to TRBJ2-7; TRBD2 agrees at 7 bases. CDR1 is SNHLY and CDR2 is FYNNEI in the germline V gene. Trimming cost V 7 bases and J 11 bases; bases outside gene matches: 8. This CDR3 has 11 amino acids. The CDR3 DNA follows: TGTGCCAGCAAATGGGAGGGTGGGGAGTACTTC. Translation gives CASKWEGGEYF.

This chain connects TRBV5-4 to TRBJ2-7, with 11 positions matching TRBD1. The germline CDR1 and CDR2 sequences are SGHNT and YYREEE (reference sequence). The CDR3 has 17 amino acids. V dropped 4 bases and J dropped 4; count of bases not matched to a gene: 13. CDR3 sequence (DNA): TGTGCCAGCAGCCTCGGACAGGGGGCGCTCCTCGGATACGAGCAGTACTTC. This encodes CASSLGQGALLGYEQYF.

The chain links TRBV5-5 to TRBJ2-1; possibly TRBD1 for D (7 bases). V lost 6 bases and J lost 4, with 17 bases in between. Germline V gene sequence: CDR1 SGHKS, CDR2 YYEKEE (reference sequence). The CDR3 runs to 15 residues. The chain's CDR3 is CASNKPTGRYNEQFF. CDR3 sequence (DNA): TGTGCCAGCAATAAACCGACAGGGAGGTACAATGAGCAGTTCTTC.

Concerning this clone: A read error may produce the germline difference seen at one junction end. This chain links TRBV28 with TRBJ1-5; D is unresolved. The CDR3 is made up of 15 amino acids. Germline-derived CDR1 and CDR2 are MDHEN and SYDVKM. CDR3 nucleotide sequence: TGTGCCAGCAGCCTCAGAGCCACTAGCAATCAGCCCCGGCATTTT. Translated, it gives CASSLRATSNQPRHF.

J is TRBJ1-1 and V is TRBV7-9, with 9 positions matching TRBD1. The CDR3 sequence is 14 residues long. V trimming: 7 bases; J trimming: 2 bases; junction bases outside the gene matches: 5. Germline V lookup: CDR1 SEHNR, CDR2 FQNEAQ (reference sequence). The CDR3 region is CASIGQGRNTEAFF. The DNA of the CDR3 is TGTGCCAGCATCGGACAGGGGAGAAACACTGAAGCTTTCTTT.

The chain employs TRBV5-5 and TRBJ2-7; 12 nucleotides align to TRBD2. The CDR3 has 14 amino acids. The germline CDR1 and CDR2 sequences are SGHKS and YYEKEE (reference sequence). V was clipped by 2 bases and J by 5 bases; unmatched bases: 2. As DNA, the CDR3 is TGTGCCAGCAGCTTTTCTAGCGGGGGGGACGAGCAGTACTTC. Its translation: CASSFSSGGDEQYF. Full variable domain (remainder filled in from reference TRBV5-5 and TRBJ2-7): DAGVTQSPTHLIKTRGQQVTLRCSPISGHKSVSWYQQVLGQGPQFIFQYYEKEERGRGNFPDRFSARQFPNYSSELNVNALLLGDSALYLCASSFSSGGDEQYFGPGTRLTVT.

This clone has a single count. The V and J genes are TRBV6-5 and TRBJ1-1, with 11 nucleotides matching TRBD1. J lost 3 bases, V lost 5 bases, and 5 bases had no gene match. The CDR3 spans 15 residues. The V gene's germline CDR1 is MNHEY and CDR2 SVGAGI. The CDR3 protein is CASSLKGQGDTEAFF. The CDR3 nucleotides are TGTGCCAGCAGTCTAAAGGGACAGGGGGACACTGAAGCTTTCTTT.

The rearrangement joins TRBV10-3 to TRBJ2-3, with TRBD2 matching 10 bases. The CDR3 is 17 amino acids. With 4 bases clipped from V and 2 bases from J, the junction kept 9 bases outside the gene matches. Germline CDR1 and CDR2: ENHRY and SYGVKD. The CDR3 DNA is TGTGCCATCAGTGTATCCCCCGGGACTAGCGTCACAGATACGCAGTATTTT. This codes for CAISVSPGTSVTDTQYF.

V gene TRBV7-2 combines with J gene TRBJ1-6; 12 bases line up with TRBD1. The germline V gene encodes CDR1 SGHTA and CDR2 FQGNSA. After removal of 1 base from V and 7 bases from J, the junction contained 2 bases not matched to a gene. The CDR3 extends over 16 amino acids. CDR3 DNA sequence: TGTGCCAGCAGCTTAGGGGACAGGGGGCTGAATTCACCCCTCCACTTT. This translates into CASSLGDRGLNSPLHF. Using reference TRBV7-2 and TRBJ1-6 for the parts outside the CDR3, the full variable domain is GAGVSQSPSNKVTEKGKDVELRCDPISGHTALYWYRQSLGQGLEFLIYFQGNSAPDKSGLPSDRFSAERTGGSVSTLTIQRTQQEDSAVYLCASSLGDRGLNSPLHFGNGTRLTVT.

V and J are TRBV10-3 and TRBJ1-1; no firm D call. Looked up from germline, CDR1 is ENHRY and CDR2 is SYGVKD. V dropped 6 bases and J dropped 1 base, with 9 bases sitting between them. CDR3 size: 13 residues. CDR3 residues: CAIRRVSNTEAFF. CDR3 bases: TGTGCCATCAGGAGGGTATCGAACACTGAAGCTTTCTTT.

This clone has only a few counts. The chain has TRBV11-2 and TRBJ1-2; 9 bases are a match to TRBD1. CDR1 is SGHAT, CDR2 FQNNGV, per germline. The CDR3 contains 15 residues. With V trimmed by 0 bases and J by 5 bases, 4 bases remained unmatched. DNA of the CDR3: TGTGCCAGCAGCTTAGAGCCCGGACAGGGGTATGGCTACACCTTC. Translation: CASSLEPGQGYGYTF.

The V call is TRBV19, the J call TRBJ2-2, with 7 bases aligning to TRBD1. The CDR3 runs to 15 residues. Germline CDR1 reads LNHDA; CDR2 reads SQIVND (reference sequence). The V and J ends lost 10 bases and 5 bases, in that order; junction bases with no gene match: 13. The CDR3 DNA follows: TGTGCCACCGGATACGACAGGGTTAGGACCGGGGAGCTGTTTTTT. Translated: CATGYDRVRTGELFF.

This clone was seen a handful of times. The V call is TRBV10-3, the J call TRBJ1-5; D is possibly TRBD1 (5 bases). CDR1 and CDR2 (germline): ENHRY, SYGVKD. There are 13 residues in the CDR3. Trimming took 3 bases from V and 5 from J, leaving 8 bases between them. In DNA form, the CDR3 reads TGTGCCATCAGTGATACAGGACATCAGCCCCAGCATTTT. Protein: CAISDTGHQPQHF.

This clone was picked up one time. The CDR3 nucleotides are TGTGCCAGCAGTTTACGAGGACAGGGGGGATACAATGAGCAGTTCTTC. Protein: CASSLRGQGGYNEQFF. The chain uses TRBV27 and TRBJ2-1, with TRBD1 matching over 10 bases. J lost 4 bases, V lost 2 bases, and 5 bases had no gene match. The CDR3 spans 16 residues. Germline CDR1 is MNHEY and CDR2 is SMNVEV (reference sequence).

The chain is built from TRBV6-6 and TRBJ2-7; 7 bases align to TRBD2. Germline V gene data show CDR1 as MNHNY and CDR2 as SVGAGI (reference sequence). Trimming removed 2 bases from V and 3 bases from J; junction bases left unmatched: 4. This CDR3 has 14 residues. The CDR3 nucleotides read TGTGCCAGCAGTTACGGGACTACAGACTACGAGCAGTACTTC. This gives the protein CASSYGTTDYEQYF.

This sequence joins TRBV10-2 and TRBJ2-3; weak D call: TRBD1 (5 bases). The length of the CDR3 is 15 residues. The germline V gene encodes CDR1 WSHSY and CDR2 SAAADI. The V and J ends lost 8 bases and 1 base respectively, with 16 bases between them. CDR3 amino acids: CASLDQGKGTDTQYF. The CDR3 DNA follows: TGCGCCAGCCTGGATCAGGGAAAGGGCACAGATACGCAGTATTTT.

This clone was seen just once. This rearrangement joins TRBV4-2 to TRBJ2-5; the match to TRBD2 covers 9 bases. The CDR3 loop spans 15 amino acids. CDR1 and CDR2 (germline): LGHNA, YNFKEQ. V shed 0 bases and J 9 bases; nucleotides not matched to a gene: 8. The CDR3 bases are TGTGCCAGCAGCCAAGAAGGGGGAACTAGCGGGTCCCAGTACTTC. Translating it yields CASSQEGGTSGSQYF.

This clone has a handful of counts. V and J are TRBV29-1 and TRBJ1-5; 11 bases fit TRBD1. This CDR3 region has 13 residues. The germline V gene has CDR1 SQVTM and CDR2 ANQGSEA. After removal of 7 bases from V and 7 bases from J, the junction contained 6 bases not matched to a gene. The CDR3: CSAGQGAGQPQHF. In DNA, the CDR3 is TGCAGCGCCGGACAGGGGGCAGGGCAGCCCCAGCATTTT.

V is TRBV6-5 and J is TRBJ2-7; 9 bases line up with TRBD1. Germline-derived CDR1 and CDR2 are MNHEY and SVGAGI. The CDR3 length is 13 residues. J was trimmed by 7 bases and V by 4 bases; bases with no gene match: 5. The CDR3 bases are TGTGCCAGCAGTTGGGGACAGGGTGGGGAGCAGTACTTC. It codes for CASSWGQGGEQYF.

This chain connects TRBV27 to TRBJ2-3, with 7 bases identical to TRBD2. The CDR3 loop spans 15 amino acids. Unmatched junction bases numbered 1, after V lost 1 base and J lost 0 bases. The V gene's germline CDR1 is MNHEY and CDR2 SMNVEV (reference sequence). The CDR3 here is CASSLYSGSTDTQYF. The CDR3 region has the DNA TGTGCCAGCAGTTTATATAGCGGGAGCACAGATACGCAGTATTTT.

CDR3 nucleotides: TGTGCCAGCAGCCAAGAGGCTAGAGATAGGTTCTTC. Amino acids: CASSQEARDRFF. The J gene is TRBJ2-1, the V gene TRBV4-2; D unclear. CDR1 and CDR2 from the germline V gene are LGHNA and YNFKEQ. With 0 bases removed from V and 15 bases from J, the gap between germline ends came to 12 bases. This CDR3 comprises 12 residues.

The rearrangement joins TRBV7-3 to TRBJ2-3, with TRBD1 identical over 7 bases. Germline-derived CDR1 and CDR2 are SGHTA and FQGTGA. The trim removed 4 bases at V and 2 bases at J, leaving 6 bases unmatched. The CDR3 has 15 residues. The DNA of the CDR3 is TGTGCCAGCAGCTGGAAAACAGGGGACACAGATACGCAGTATTTT. Residues: CASSWKTGDTDTQYF.